This T cell receptor beta chain is from a study of CD8 T cells in Susac syndrome. Points from the study as a whole: It was acknowledged in the study that the number of individuals who were included in its TCR sequencing and HLA analysis was relatively small.

Worth noting for this clonotype: Its target is not known.

TEMRA cells underwent FACS enrichment and CD8+ and CD4+ T cells underwent negative isolation. With random hexamers, reverse transcription was performed on roughly 0.5 to 1 ug of RNA. Amplification of TCR beta CDR3 across 54 Vbeta and 13 Jbeta was performed with immunoSEQ multiplex PCR. MiXCR, applied by TCRdb to the immunoSEQ multiplex PCR reads, yields one record per CDR3 protein. Here the sample spans over 350,000 distinct CDR3 sequences, 75% to 90% being singletons. The V gene lost 7 bases and the J gene lost 5 bases, with 8 bases spanning the gap. CDR1 and CDR2 from the germline V gene are MNHNS and SASEGT. The CDR3 is 11 residues long.

The rearrangement links TRBV6-1 to TRBJ2-5; perhaps TRBD1 as D (6 bases). Sequenced input: CD8+ T cells from PBMCs. This receptor was identified in a human donor with multiple sclerosis. The CDR3 sequence is CASTQGETQYF. In nucleotides, the CDR3 is TGTGCCAGCACCCAGGGGGAGACCCAGTACTTC.